This entry lists 10 T cell receptor beta chains sequenced from one sample in a study of T cell responses to AZD1222 COVID-19 vaccine (dated by TCRdb to about 2021). The label giving this sample's time point can be read as: baseline before first vaccination. The library relied on the immunoSEQ multiplex PCR assay. TCRdb carries this immuneACCESS record with in-frame sequences only. Its versions omit some clonotypes, under half of them owing to an unresolved V gene in the studies checked, with the rest unexplained. The sample includes roughly 40,000 clones, with 60% to 85% observed a single time. Clones ranked in the top ten supply about 3.8% of the sample. This specimen was peripheral blood, taken on day 0 of AZD1222 vaccination. These receptors came from an adult in good health.

The gene calls are TRBV20-1 and TRBJ1-2, with 8 bases fitting TRBD1. Germline V lookup: CDR1 DFQATT, CDR2 SNEGSKA (reference sequence). The CDR3 is made up of 11 amino acids. The CDR3 region is CSAGGNYGYTF. The CDR3 DNA is TGCAGCGCAGGGGGCAACTATGGCTACACCTTC.

The rearrangement joins TRBV2 to TRBJ1-6; D perhaps matches TRBD1 (5 bases). CDR1 and CDR2 from the germline V gene are SNHLY and FYNNEI. This CDR3 contains 13 residues. V lost 6 bases, J lost 6 bases, and 9 bases lay in between. DNA for the CDR3: TGTGCCAGCAGACAGGTTCTTAATTCACCCCTCCACTTT. Translating gives CASRQVLNSPLHF.

The chain recombines TRBV5-8 with TRBJ2-6; no definite D call. The CDR3 spans 15 residues. Trimming removed 4 bases at V and 2 bases at J, with 10 bases between. From germline, CDR1 is SGHTS and CDR2 YDEGEE. The DNA for the CDR3 is TGTGCCAGCAGCATGAGCCCAGCTGGGGCCAACGTCCTGACTTTC. The encoded protein is CASSMSPAGANVLTF.

The chain combines TRBV29-1 with TRBJ1-3; D uncertain. The germline V gene encodes CDR1 SQVTM and CDR2 ANQGSEA. This CDR3 contains 9 residues. In DNA, the CDR3 is TGCAGGTTACTCCCTACCATATATTTT. Translation gives CRLLPTIYF.

This clone was counted between two and nine times. The chain couples TRBV14 to TRBJ2-1, with D possibly TRBD1 on 5 matching bases. V lost 1 base and J lost 5, with 12 bases in between. Germline V gene sequence: CDR1 SGHDN, CDR2 FVKESK. The CDR3 totals 15 residues. The DNA for the CDR3 is TGTGCCAGCAGCCAAGTGGTGGGGCTTCACAATGAGCAGTTCTTC. This sequence encodes CASSQVVGLHNEQFF.

This clone appeared a single time. V usage is TRBV4-3 and J usage is TRBJ1-6, with 10 bases identical to TRBD1. CDR3 size: 14 residues. The V gene's germline CDR1 is LGHNA and CDR2 YSLEER. The trim removed 3 bases at V and 10 bases at J, leaving 3 bases unmatched. CDR3 amino acids: CASSQGQGTSPLHF. The CDR3, as DNA: TGCGCCAGCAGCCAGGGACAGGGGACCTCACCCCTCCACTTT.

This chain joins TRBV3-1 (or the pseudogene TRBV3-2) and TRBJ2-1; 11 bases match TRBD1. Germline V gives CDR1 LGHDT, CDR2 YNNKEL (reference sequence). V was pared by 4 bases and J by 6 bases, with 2 bases of the junction left unmatched. The CDR3 has 14 amino acids. The CDR3 loop reads CASSPGTGGNEQFF. The CDR3 nucleotides read TGTGCCAGCAGCCCCGGGACAGGGGGCAATGAGCAGTTCTTC.

The gene calls are TRBV27 and TRBJ2-7; D unclear. CDR3 length equals 14 residues. Per the germline V gene, CDR1 is MNHEY and CDR2 is SMNVEV (reference sequence). V lost 0 bases and J 3 bases, leaving 9 bases between the germline ends. CDR3 in DNA: TGTGCCAGCAGTTTATCGCCCCATTTCTACGAGCAGTACTTC. This codes for CASSLSPHFYEQYF.

A remark on this clone: Within the sample, other DNA sequences also encode this same CDR3. The V gene is TRBV6-2 or TRBV6-3, the J gene TRBJ1-5; 8 nucleotides match TRBD1. J lost 4 bases, V lost 5 bases, and 1 base had no gene match. The CDR3 has 13 residues. CDR1 is MNHEY, CDR2 SVGEGT, per germline. The CDR3 DNA follows: TGTGCCAGCAGTAGGACAGGGAATCAGCCCCAGCATTTT. The encoded protein is CASSRTGNQPQHF.

This chain joins TRBV11-2 and TRBJ2-5; D is uncertain. Germline loops: CDR1 SGHAT, CDR2 FQNNGV. The CDR3 length is 12 residues. V shed 4 bases and J shed 5 bases, with 8 bases lying between them. The CDR3 loop is CASSSHLETQYF. The CDR3 nucleotides read TGTGCCAGCAGCTCCCACCTGGAGACCCAGTACTTC.